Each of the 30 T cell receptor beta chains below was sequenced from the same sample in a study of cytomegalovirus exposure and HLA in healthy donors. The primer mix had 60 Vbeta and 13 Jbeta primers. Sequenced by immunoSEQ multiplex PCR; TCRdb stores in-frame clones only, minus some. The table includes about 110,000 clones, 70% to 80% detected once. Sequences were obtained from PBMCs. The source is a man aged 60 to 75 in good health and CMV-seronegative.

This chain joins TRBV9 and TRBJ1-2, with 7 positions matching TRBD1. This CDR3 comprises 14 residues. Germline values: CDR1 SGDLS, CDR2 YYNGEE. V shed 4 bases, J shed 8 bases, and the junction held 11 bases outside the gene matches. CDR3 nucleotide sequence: TGTGCCAGCAGCTCGGACAGGACCTTAGGGGGCTACACCTTC. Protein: CASSSDRTLGGYTF.

The CDR3 DNA is TGCAGCGGTGGACAGGGATCAGAGACCCAGTACTTC. It encodes CSGGQGSETQYF. V gene TRBV29-1 combines with J gene TRBJ2-5; the match to TRBD1 covers 8 bases. CDR1 is SQVTM, CDR2 ANQGSEA, per germline. The trim removed 7 bases at V and 4 bases at J, leaving 5 bases unmatched. This CDR3 comprises 12 residues.

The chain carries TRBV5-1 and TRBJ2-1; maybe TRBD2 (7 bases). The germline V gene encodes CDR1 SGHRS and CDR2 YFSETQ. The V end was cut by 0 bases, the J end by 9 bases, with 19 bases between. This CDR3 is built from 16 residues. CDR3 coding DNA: TGCGCCAGCAGCTTGGTCGTGTGGGGGGGGCCGGGTGAGCAGTTCTTC. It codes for CASSLVVWGGPGEQFF.

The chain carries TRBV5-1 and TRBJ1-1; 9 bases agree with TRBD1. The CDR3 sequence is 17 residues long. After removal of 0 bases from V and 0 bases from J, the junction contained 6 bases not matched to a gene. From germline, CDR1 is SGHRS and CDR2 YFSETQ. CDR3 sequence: CASSLAGTGSMNTEAFF. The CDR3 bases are TGCGCCAGCAGCTTGGCTGGGACAGGGAGCATGAACACTGAAGCTTTCTTT.

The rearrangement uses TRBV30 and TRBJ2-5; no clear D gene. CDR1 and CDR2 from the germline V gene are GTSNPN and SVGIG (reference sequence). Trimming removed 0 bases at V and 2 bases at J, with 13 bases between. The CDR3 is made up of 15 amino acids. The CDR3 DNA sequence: TGTGCCTGGAGTGTACAAATGGTCAGACAAGAGACCCAGTACTTC. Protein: CAWSVQMVRQETQYF.

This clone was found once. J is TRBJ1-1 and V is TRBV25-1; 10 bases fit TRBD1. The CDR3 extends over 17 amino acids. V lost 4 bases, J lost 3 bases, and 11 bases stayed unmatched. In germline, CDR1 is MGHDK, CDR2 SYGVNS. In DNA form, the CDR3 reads TGTGCCAGCAGTGCCCTCCGGGACAGGGGACCTTACACTGAAGCTTTCTTT. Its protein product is CASSALRDRGPYTEAFF.

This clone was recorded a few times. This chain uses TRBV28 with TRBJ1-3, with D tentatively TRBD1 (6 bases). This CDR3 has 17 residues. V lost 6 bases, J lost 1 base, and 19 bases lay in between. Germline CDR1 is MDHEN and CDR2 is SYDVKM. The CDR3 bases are TGTGCCAGCAGGCCCCGGGATGGCAGGGGATCTGGAAACACCATATATTTT. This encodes CASRPRDGRGSGNTIYF.

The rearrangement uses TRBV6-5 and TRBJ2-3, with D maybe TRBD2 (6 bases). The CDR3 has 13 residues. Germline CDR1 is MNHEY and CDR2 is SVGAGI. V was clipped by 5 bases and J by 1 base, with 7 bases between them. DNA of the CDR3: TGTGCCAGCAGTATAGCGGGCACAGATACGCAGTATTTT. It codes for CASSIAGTDTQYF.

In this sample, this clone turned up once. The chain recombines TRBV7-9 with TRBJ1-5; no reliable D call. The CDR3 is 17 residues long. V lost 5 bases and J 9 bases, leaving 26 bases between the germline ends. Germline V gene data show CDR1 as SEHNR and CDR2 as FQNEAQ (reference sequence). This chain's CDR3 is CASSHGEGAGRRLPQHF. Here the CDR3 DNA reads TGTGCCAGCAGCCATGGAGAGGGAGCAGGACGGCGACTGCCCCAGCATTTT. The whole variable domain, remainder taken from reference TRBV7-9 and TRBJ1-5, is DTGVSQNPRHKITKRGQNVTFRCDPISEHNRLYWYRQTLGQGPEFLTYFQNEAQLEKSRLLSDRFSAERPKGSFSTLEIQRTEQGDSAMYLCASSHGEGAGRRLPQHFGDGTRLSIL.

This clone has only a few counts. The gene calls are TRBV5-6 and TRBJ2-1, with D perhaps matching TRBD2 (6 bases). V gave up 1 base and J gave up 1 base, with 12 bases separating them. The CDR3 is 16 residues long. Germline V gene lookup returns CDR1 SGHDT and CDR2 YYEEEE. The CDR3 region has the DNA TGTGCCAGCAGCTTGTACCGACTAGTTTCCTACAATGAGCAGTTCTTC. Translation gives CASSLYRLVSYNEQFF.

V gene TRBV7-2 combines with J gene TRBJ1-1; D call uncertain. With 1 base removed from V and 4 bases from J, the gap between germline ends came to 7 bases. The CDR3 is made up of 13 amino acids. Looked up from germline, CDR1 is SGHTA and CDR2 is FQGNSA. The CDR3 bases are TGTGCCAGCAGCTTAGGTGGACTCACTGAAGCTTTCTTT. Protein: CASSLGGLTEAFF.

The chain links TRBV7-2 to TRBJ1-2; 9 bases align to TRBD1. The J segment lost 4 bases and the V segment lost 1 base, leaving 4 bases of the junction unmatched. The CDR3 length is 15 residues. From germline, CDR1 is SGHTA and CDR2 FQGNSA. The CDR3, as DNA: TGTGCCAGCAGCTTAGTCGACAGGGGGTCCTATGGCTACACCTTC. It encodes CASSLVDRGSYGYTF.

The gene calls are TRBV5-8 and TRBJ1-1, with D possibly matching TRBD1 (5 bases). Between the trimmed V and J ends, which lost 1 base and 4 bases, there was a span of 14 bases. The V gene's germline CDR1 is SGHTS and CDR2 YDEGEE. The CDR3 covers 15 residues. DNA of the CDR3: TGTGCCAGCAGCTTGTGGGTCGAAGGGGTCACTGAAGCTTTCTTT. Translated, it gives CASSLWVEGVTEAFF.

CDR3 coding DNA: TGTGCCAGCAGTTATCGGTTCAGCGGCTACGAGCAGTACTTC. Its protein is CASSYRFSGYEQYF. This chain uses TRBV6-6 with TRBJ2-7; D is perhaps TRBD2 (5 bases). Germline lookup yields CDR1 MNHNY and CDR2 SVGAGI (reference sequence). CDR3 length: 14 residues. Trimming removed 3 bases from V and 3 bases from J, with 12 bases in between.

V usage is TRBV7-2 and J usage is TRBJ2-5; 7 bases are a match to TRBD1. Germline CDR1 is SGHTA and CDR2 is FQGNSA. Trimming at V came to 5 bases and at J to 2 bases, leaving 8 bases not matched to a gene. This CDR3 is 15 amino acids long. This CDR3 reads CASSTQGQVQETQYF. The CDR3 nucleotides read TGTGCCAGCAGCACACAAGGACAGGTTCAAGAGACCCAGTACTTC.

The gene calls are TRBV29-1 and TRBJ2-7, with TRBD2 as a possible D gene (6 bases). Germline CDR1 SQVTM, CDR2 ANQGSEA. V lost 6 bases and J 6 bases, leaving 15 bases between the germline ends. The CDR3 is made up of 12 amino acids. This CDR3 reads CSVGLSLGEQYF. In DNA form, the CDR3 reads TGCAGCGTCGGACTAAGCCTAGGCGAGCAGTACTTC.

The CDR3 sequence is CASSVGSGGDETQYF. The CDR3 DNA reads as TGTGCCAGCAGCGTAGGTAGCGGGGGGGATGAGACCCAGTACTTC. This rearrangement joins TRBV9 to TRBJ2-5; 11 nucleotides line up with TRBD2. The CDR3 loop spans 15 amino acids. Per the germline V gene, CDR1 is SGDLS and CDR2 is YYNGEE. The V gene end was trimmed by 0 bases and the J gene end by 5 bases; junction bases not matched to a gene: 3.

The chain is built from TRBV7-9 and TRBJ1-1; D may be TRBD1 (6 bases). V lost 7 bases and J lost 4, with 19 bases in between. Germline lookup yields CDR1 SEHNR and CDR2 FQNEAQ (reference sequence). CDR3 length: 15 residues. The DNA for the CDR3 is TGTGCCAGCAACCCAGCGAATCAGGGGACCACTGAAGCTTTCTTT. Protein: CASNPANQGTTEAFF. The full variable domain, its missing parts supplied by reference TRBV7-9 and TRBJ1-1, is DTGVSQNPRHKITKRGQNVTFRCDPISEHNRLYWYRQTLGQGPEFLTYFQNEAQLEKSRLLSDRFSAERPKGSFSTLEIQRTEQGDSAMYLCASNPANQGTTEAFFGQGTRLTVV.

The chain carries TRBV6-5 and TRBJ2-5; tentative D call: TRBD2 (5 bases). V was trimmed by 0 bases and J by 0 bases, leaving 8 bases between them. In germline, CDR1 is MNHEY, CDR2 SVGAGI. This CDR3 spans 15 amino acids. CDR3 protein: CASSYSIGDQETQYF. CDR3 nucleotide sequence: TGTGCCAGCAGTTACTCGATCGGGGACCAAGAGACCCAGTACTTC.

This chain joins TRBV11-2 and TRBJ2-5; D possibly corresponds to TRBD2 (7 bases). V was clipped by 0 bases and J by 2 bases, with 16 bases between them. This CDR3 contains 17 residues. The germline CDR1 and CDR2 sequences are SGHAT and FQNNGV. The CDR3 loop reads CASSLERGARDQETQYF. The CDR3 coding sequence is TGTGCCAGCAGCTTAGAACGGGGGGCCAGGGATCAAGAGACCCAGTACTTC.

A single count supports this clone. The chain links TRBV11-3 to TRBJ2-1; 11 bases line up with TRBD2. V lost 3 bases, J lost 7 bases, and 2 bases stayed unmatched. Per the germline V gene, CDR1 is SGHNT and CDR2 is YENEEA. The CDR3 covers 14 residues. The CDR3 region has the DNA TGTGCCAGCAGCTTTAGCGGGGGGGCGAATGAGCAGTTCTTC. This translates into CASSFSGGANEQFF.

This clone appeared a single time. CDR3 amino acids: CASSIDGEETQYF. CDR3 DNA: TGTGCCAGTAGTATTGATGGAGAAGAGACCCAGTACTTC. V usage is TRBV19 and J usage is TRBJ2-5; D uncertain. The germline V and J ends were trimmed by 3 bases and 3 bases, with 8 bases remaining between them. The CDR3 has 13 residues. CDR1 and CDR2 (germline): LNHDA, SQIVND (reference sequence).

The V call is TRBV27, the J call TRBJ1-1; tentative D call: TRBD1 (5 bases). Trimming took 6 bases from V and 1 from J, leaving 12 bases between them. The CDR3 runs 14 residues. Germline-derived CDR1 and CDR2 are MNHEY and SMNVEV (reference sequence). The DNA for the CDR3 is TGTGCCAGCAGCCAAGGGGCCGCGAACACTGAAGCTTTCTTT. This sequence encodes CASSQGAANTEAFF.

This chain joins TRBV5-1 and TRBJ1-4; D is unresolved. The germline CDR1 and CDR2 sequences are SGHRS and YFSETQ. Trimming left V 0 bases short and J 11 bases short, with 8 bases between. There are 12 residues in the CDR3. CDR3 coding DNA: TGCGCCAGCAGCTTGGCCGGGGAGAAACTGTTTTTT. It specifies CASSLAGEKLFF.

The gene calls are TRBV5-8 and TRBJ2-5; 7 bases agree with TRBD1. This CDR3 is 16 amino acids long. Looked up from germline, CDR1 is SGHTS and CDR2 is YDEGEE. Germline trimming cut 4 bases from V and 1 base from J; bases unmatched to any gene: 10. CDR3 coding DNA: TGTGCCAGCAGCCCCGGGACAGCTCTTTTCCAAGAGACCCAGTACTTC. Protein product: CASSPGTALFQETQYF. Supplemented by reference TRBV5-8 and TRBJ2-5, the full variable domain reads EAGVTQSPTHLIKTRGQQATLRCSPISGHTSVYWYQQALGLGLQFLLWYDEGEERNRGNFPPRFSGRQFPNYSSELNVNALELEDSALYLCASSPGTALFQETQYFGPGTRLLVL.

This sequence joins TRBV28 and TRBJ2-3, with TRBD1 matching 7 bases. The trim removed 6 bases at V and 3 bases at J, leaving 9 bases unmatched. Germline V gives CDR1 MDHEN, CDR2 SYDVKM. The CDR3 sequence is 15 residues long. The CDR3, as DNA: TGTGCCAGCAGCCTAGGCAAACAGGGGACAGATACGCAGTATTTT. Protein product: CASSLGKQGTDTQYF.

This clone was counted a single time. CDR3 bases: TGTGCCAGCAGCTTAGGGGTTGGAGCGGGGCTGCAAGAGACCCAGTACTTC. Translation gives CASSLGVGAGLQETQYF. This chain uses TRBV7-3 with TRBJ2-5; 7 nucleotides align to TRBD2. Germline CDR1 reads SGHTA; CDR2 reads FQGTGA. Germline trimming cut 2 bases from V and 2 bases from J; bases unmatched to any gene: 11. The length of the CDR3 is 17 residues.

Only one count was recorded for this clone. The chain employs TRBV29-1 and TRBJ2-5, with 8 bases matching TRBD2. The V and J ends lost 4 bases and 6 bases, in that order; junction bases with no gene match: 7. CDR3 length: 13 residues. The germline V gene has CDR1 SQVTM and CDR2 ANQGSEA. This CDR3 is CSVAAGGAQTQYF. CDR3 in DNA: TGCAGCGTTGCCGCGGGGGGCGCGCAGACCCAGTACTTC.

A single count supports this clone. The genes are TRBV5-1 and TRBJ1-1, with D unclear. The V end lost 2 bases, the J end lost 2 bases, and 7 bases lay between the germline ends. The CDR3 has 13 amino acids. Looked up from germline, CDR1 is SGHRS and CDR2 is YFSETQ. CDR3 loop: CASSFRDNTEAFF. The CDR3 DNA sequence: TGCGCCAGCAGCTTCCGGGATAACACTGAAGCTTTCTTT.

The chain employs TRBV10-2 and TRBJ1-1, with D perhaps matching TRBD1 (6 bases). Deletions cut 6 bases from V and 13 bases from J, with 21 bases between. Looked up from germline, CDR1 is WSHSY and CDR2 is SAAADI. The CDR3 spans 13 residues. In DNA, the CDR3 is TGCGCCAGCAGGGAGGACAGCGCCCTGAAGGGTTTCTTT. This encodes CASREDSALKGFF.